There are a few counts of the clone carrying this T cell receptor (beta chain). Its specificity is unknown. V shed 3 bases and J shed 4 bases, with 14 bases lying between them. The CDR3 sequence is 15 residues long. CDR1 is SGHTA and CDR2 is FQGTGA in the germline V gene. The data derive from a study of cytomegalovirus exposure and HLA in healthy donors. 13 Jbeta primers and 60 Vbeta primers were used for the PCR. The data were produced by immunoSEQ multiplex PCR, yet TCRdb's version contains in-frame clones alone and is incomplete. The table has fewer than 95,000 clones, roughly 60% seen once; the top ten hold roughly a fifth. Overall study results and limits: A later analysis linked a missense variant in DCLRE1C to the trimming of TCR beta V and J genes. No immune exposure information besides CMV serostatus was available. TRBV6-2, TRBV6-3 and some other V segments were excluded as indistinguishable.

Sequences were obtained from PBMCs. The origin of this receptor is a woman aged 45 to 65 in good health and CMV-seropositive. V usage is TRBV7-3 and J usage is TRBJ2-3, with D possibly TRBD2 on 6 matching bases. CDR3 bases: TGTGCCAGCAGCTTGTCCTCCGGGGAGGCAGATACGCAGTATTTT. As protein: CASSLSSGEADTQYF. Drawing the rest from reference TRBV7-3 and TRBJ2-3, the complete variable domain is GAGVSQTPSNKVTEKGKYVELRCDPISGHTALYWYRQSLGQGPEFLIYFQGTGAADDSGLPNDRFFAVRPEGSVSTLKIQRTERGDSAVYLCASSLSSGEADTQYFGPGTRLTVL.